Here is one TCR beta chain with its context. The antigen is not known. This specimen belongs to a study of cytomegalovirus exposure and HLA in healthy donors. Findings of the study overall: Roughly uniform sequencing depth across donors was assumed, possibly incorrectly. Three of the chains that were CMV-associated were confirmed in vitro to be specific for CMV antigens. Highly shared variants forming one cluster were likely a sequencing artifact. A later analysis linked a missense DCLRE1C variant to TCR beta V- and J-gene trimming.

CDR3 size: 15 residues. CDR1 is SGHRS, CDR2 YFSETQ, per germline. V dropped 0 bases and J dropped 0 bases, with 6 bases sitting between them. The PCR had 60 Vbeta and 13 Jbeta primers. Using immunoSEQ multiplex PCR, the repertoire was profiled, and TCRdb retains in-frame clones only, with some absent. Among about 130,000 clones listed, over 70% were seen once. Sample: PBMCs. The source is a man younger than 45 in good health and CMV-seronegative. The rearrangement joins TRBV5-1 to TRBJ2-2, with unresolved D. CDR3 sequence: CASSLGSTNTGELFF. The CDR3 bases are TGCGCCAGCAGCTTGGGGAGCACGAACACCGGGGAGCTGTTTTTT.